Here is one TCR beta chain with its context. Its antigen is not identified. TCRdb passed the 5' RACE reads through MiXCR, listing each CDR3 protein once. The sample has some 1,600,000 distinct CDR3 sequences, about 31% seen once. Germline V CDR1 and CDR2: MDHEN, SYDVKM. This CDR3 contains 14 residues. V trimming: 6 bases; J trimming: 3 bases; junction bases outside the gene matches: 8. This specimen belongs to a study of identical twins. General study findings and limits: Out-of-frame alpha sequences that twins shared showed excess low generation probability.

The genes are TRBV28 and TRBJ2-7; 7 bases fit TRBD1. The sample consisted of cord blood. This sequence originates from a newborn girl in good health. CDR3 bases: TGTGCCAGCAGCCTAGACAGGGTTCGCTACGAGCAGTACTTC. This encodes CASSLDRVRYEQYF.